This T cell receptor beta chain was captured by sequencing in a study of T cell changes during pregnancy in multiple sclerosis. Sequenced by immunoSEQ multiplex PCR; TCRdb stores in-frame clones only, minus some. The sample contains around 31,000 clones, over 85% of which appear only once. Germline values: CDR1 SGHTA, CDR2 FQGTGA. The V and J ends lost 1 base and 4 bases, in that order; junction bases with no gene match: 3. CDR3 length: 14 amino acids. V is TRBV7-3 and J is TRBJ1-1, with TRBD1 identical over 7 bases. Material: CD4+ T cells from peripheral blood mononuclear cells, obtained in the first trimester of pregnancy. The receptor was derived from a female donor with multiple sclerosis, enrolled in a pregnancy study. The CDR3 protein is CASSLKGDSTEAFF. The DNA for the CDR3 is TGTGCCAGCAGCTTAAAAGGGGACAGCACTGAAGCTTTCTTT. The whole variable domain, filled in from reference TRBV7-3 and TRBJ1-1, reads GAGVSQTPSNKVTEKGKYVELRCDPISGHTALYWYRQSLGQGPEFLIYFQGTGAADDSGLPNDRFFAVRPEGSVSTLKIQRTERGDSAVYLCASSLKGDSTEAFFGQGTRLTVV.